A selection of T cell receptor beta chains follows, all from one sample in a study of cytomegalovirus exposure and HLA in healthy donors. Data came from immunoSEQ multiplex PCR; TCRdb stores just in-frame clones and leaves some out. The sample yields 160,000 or so clones, about 89% seen once. The sequenced sample consisted of PBMCs. The source is a man aged 18 to 29 in good health and CMV-seropositive. The CDR3 runs from the conserved cysteine through the conserved F or W. The D gene is left open where the match is weak. Expanded clones are given a class, and other clones once, few, many or no size at all.

j_call clone_size v_call d_call cdr3_nt cdr3_aa
TRBJ2-7 NA TRBV6-5 TRBD2 TGTGCCAGCAGCCCCCCGGGACTAGCAGGTTACGAGCAGTACTTC CASSPPGLAGYEQYF
TRBJ1-4 NA TRBV15 NA TGTGCCACCAGCAGAACAATACAGGGTGGCGAGGAAAAACTGTTTTTT CATSRTIQGGEEKLFF
TRBJ2-3 NA TRBV4-3 NA TGCGCCAGCAGCCAAGATTTCGGAGTTAACACAGATACGCAGTATTTT CASSQDFGVNTDTQYF
TRBJ2-7 NA TRBV6-1 TRBD2 TGTGCCAGCAGGTGGTCTAGCGGGAGTAACGAGCAGTACTTC CASRWSSGSNEQYF
TRBJ2-7 NA TRBV30 NA TGTGCCTGGACGGGACTGGTGACGGGAGAGCAGTACTTC CAWTGLVTGEQYF
TRBJ2-1 NA TRBV9 TRBD2 TGTGCCAGCAGCCCGAGGGACGGGGGGGTTTACAATGAGCAGTTCTTC CASSPRDGGVYNEQFF
TRBJ2-7 few TRBV7-9 TRBD1 TGTGCCACTTCGGGACAGGGGGCGGTCGAGCAGTACTTC CATSGQGAVEQYF
TRBJ2-5 NA TRBV10-3 TRBD1 TGTGCCAGCAGTTACTCGAGTGAGGGGGCAGAGACCCAGTACTTC CASSYSSEGAETQYF
TRBJ2-2 NA TRBV27 NA TGTGCCAGCAGTTTCATCGGGGACACCGGGGAGCTGTTTTTT CASSFIGDTGELFF
TRBJ1-1 once TRBV6-1 NA TGTGCCAGCAGTAACCCCAGGGGAACTGAAGCTTTCTTT CASSNPRGTEAFF
TRBJ2-1 NA TRBV5-1 TRBD2 TGCGCCAGCAGCTTTCGAGCGGGAGGGCCCGATGAGCAGTTCTTC CASSFRAGGPDEQFF
TRBJ2-7 NA TRBV6-5 NA TGTGCCAGCAGCTACGGGACTCTGCAGTACTTC CASSYGTLQYF
TRBJ2-2 NA TRBV2 TRBD1 TGTGCCAGCAGCCGACAGGGGGCGAACACCGGGGAGCTGTTTTTT CASSRQGANTGELFF
TRBJ1-5 NA TRBV19 TRBD1 TGTGCCAGTACGCCCTTTACACAGGGGGCTGATCAGCCCCAGCATTTT CASTPFTQGADQPQHF
TRBJ2-1 NA TRBV19 TRBD2 TGTGCCAGTACCTTCGGGGGGTCCTACAATGAGCAGTTCTTC CASTFGGSYNEQFF